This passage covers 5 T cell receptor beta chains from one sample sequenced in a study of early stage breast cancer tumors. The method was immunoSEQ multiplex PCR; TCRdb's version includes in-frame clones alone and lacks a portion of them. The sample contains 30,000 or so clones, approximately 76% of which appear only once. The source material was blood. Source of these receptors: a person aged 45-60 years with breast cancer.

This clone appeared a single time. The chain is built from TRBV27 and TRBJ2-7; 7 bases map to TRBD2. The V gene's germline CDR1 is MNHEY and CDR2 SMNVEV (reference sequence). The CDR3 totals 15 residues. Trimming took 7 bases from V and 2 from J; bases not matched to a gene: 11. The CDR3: CASKFGASGTYEQYF. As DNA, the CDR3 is TGTGCCAGCAAGTTCGGGGCTAGCGGAACCTACGAGCAGTACTTC.

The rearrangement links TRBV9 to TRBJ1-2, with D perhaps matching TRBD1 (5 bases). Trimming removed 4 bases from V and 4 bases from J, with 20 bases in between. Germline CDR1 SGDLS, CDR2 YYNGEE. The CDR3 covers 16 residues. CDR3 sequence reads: CASSPGFLGVGYGYTF. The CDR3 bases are TGTGCCAGCAGCCCAGGGTTCTTGGGGGTGGGCTATGGCTACACCTTC.

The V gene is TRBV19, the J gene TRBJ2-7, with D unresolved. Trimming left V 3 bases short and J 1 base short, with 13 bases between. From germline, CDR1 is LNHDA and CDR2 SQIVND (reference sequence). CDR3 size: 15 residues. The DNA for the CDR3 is TGTGCCAGTAGTATGAATAAAGGCGGATCCTACGAGCAGTACTTC. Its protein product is CASSMNKGGSYEQYF.

CDR3: CAKTGTSGIFEQFF. The CDR3, as DNA: TGTGCCAAAACCGGGACTAGCGGAATCTTCGAGCAGTTCTTC. J is TRBJ2-1 and V is TRBV19; 11 bases are a match to TRBD2. The V segment lost 10 bases and the J segment 10 bases; nucleotides outside the gene matches: 12. Per germline, CDR1 LNHDA and CDR2 SQIVND (reference sequence). The CDR3 runs 14 residues.

The CDR3 sequence is CAWSVKGRATVSPLHF. In DNA form, the CDR3 reads TGTGCCTGGAGTGTAAAGGGCCGCGCCACTGTTTCACCCCTCCACTTT. This chain links TRBV30 with TRBJ1-6, with unresolved D. With 0 bases removed from V and 9 bases from J, the gap between germline ends came to 18 bases. The length of the CDR3 is 16 residues. CDR1 and CDR2 (germline): GTSNPN, SVGIG (reference sequence).